Given below is one T cell receptor (beta chain) in context. The data derive from a study of T cell changes during pregnancy in multiple sclerosis. The assay was immunoSEQ multiplex PCR, and TCRdb's table has in-frame clones only and misses some. The sample holds over 45,000 clones, around 92% seen once. This CDR3 region has 14 residues. Trimming took 8 bases from V and 0 from J, leaving 11 bases between them. Germline V gives CDR1 ENHRY, CDR2 SYGVKD. Sequencing used CD4+ T cells from peripheral blood mononuclear cells, obtained in the second trimester of pregnancy. The chain joins TRBV10-3 to TRBJ2-1, with D maybe TRBD2 (6 bases). The TCR comes from a female donor in good health, enrolled as a control in a pregnancy study. The chain's CDR3 is CAIGGESSYNEQFF. DNA of the CDR3: TGTGCCATCGGAGGGGAGAGCTCCTACAATGAGCAGTTCTTC.